One T cell receptor (beta chain) is described in this entry. Its specificity is not known. This specimen comes from a study of T cell responses to AZD1222 COVID-19 vaccine. Findings and caveats of the study: Possibly, clonal diversity was underestimated; donors were largely white British and included more females.

Profiling relied on immunoSEQ multiplex PCR, and the TCRdb table lists in-frame clones only, not all of them. The data contain about 130,000 clones, approximately 90% of them singletons. V lost 3 bases and J lost 3, with 9 bases in between. The length of the CDR3 is 15 residues. Looked up from germline, CDR1 is SNHLY and CDR2 is FYNNEI. The clonotype originates from an adult who received the AZD1222 COVID-19 vaccine. This chain uses TRBV2 with TRBJ2-6; tentative D call: TRBD1 (5 bases). The sample consisted of peripheral blood, taken 28 days after the second AZD1222 dose. The CDR3 DNA reads as TGTGCCAGCAGTGAGCAGGGCAGTGGGGCCAACGTCCTGACTTTC. It yields the protein CASSEQGSGANVLTF.